This T cell receptor (beta chain) was sequenced for a study of early T cells in non-severe SARS-CoV-2 infection. Background on the study: Sequencing of unsorted whole blood was done on bulk RNA, leaving chains unpaired.

This clonotype has only a few counts. Antigen specificity is unknown. General study findings and limits: Comparison of clonotypes with VDJdb favored anti-spike CD8 responses while missing private and CD4 specificities.

With V trimmed by 3 bases and J by 6 bases, 9 bases remained unmatched. This CDR3 is built from 15 residues. CDR1 and CDR2 (germline): MDHEN, SYDVKM. The protocol attached unique molecular identifiers to individual cDNA molecules. One entry per CDR3 protein results from TCRdb running MiXCR on the 5' RACE reads. The sample consists of about 48,000 distinct CDR3 sequences, 6.2% of them appearing once. The sequencing here drew on whole blood, taken at baseline. The TCR originated in an adult who was a healthcare worker with PCR-confirmed SARS-CoV-2 infection or an uninfected control (not recorded which). The genes are TRBV28 and TRBJ2-7, with 9 bases that match TRBD2. The DNA for the CDR3 is TGTGCCAGCAGTTTCCTTAGCGGGAGTATCGGCGAGCAGTACTTC. Its translation: CASSFLSGSIGEQYF.